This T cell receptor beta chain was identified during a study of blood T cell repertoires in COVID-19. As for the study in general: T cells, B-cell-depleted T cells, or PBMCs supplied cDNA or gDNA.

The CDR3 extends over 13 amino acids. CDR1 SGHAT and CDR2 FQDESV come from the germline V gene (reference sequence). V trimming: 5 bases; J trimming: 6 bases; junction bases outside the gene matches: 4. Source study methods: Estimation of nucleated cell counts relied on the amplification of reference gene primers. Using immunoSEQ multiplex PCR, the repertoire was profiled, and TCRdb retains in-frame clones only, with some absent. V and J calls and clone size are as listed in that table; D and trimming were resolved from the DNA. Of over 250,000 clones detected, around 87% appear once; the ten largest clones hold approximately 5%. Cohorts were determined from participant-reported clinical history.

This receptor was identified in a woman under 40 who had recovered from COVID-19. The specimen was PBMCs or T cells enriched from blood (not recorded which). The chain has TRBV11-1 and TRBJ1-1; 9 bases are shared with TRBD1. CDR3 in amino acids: CASSADRGAEAFF. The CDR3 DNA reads TGTGCCAGCAGCGCGGACAGGGGAGCTGAAGCTTTCTTT.